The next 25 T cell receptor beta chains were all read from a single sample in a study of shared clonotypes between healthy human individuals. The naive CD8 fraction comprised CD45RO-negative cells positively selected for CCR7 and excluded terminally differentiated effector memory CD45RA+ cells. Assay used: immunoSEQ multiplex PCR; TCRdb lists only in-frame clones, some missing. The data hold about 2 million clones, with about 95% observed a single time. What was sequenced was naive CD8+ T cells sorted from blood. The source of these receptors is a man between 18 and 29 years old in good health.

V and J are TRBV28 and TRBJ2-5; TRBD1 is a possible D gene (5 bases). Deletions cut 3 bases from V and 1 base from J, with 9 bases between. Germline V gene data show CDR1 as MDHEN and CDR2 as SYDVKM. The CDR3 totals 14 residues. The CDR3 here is CASSFVGAQETQYF. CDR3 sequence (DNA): TGTGCCAGCAGTTTCGTTGGGGCCCAAGAGACCCAGTACTTC.

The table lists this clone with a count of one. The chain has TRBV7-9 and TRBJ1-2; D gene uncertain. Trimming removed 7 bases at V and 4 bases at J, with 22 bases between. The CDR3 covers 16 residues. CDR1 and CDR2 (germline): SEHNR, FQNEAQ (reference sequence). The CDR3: CASTSSSAGRGYGYTF. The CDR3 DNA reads TGTGCCAGCACTTCCTCCTCTGCAGGACGAGGCTATGGCTACACCTTC.

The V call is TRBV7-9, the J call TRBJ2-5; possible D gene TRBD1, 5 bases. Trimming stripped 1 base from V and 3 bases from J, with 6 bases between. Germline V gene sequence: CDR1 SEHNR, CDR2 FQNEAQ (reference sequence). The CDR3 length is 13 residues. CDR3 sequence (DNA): TGTGCCAGCAGCTTAGAGACAGAAGAGACCCAGTACTTC. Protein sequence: CASSLETEETQYF. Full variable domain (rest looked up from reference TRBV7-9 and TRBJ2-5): DTGVSQNPRHKITKRGQNVTFRCDPISEHNRLYWYRQTLGQGPEFLTYFQNEAQLEKSRLLSDRFSAERPKGSFSTLEIQRTEQGDSAMYLCASSLETEETQYFGPGTRLLVL.

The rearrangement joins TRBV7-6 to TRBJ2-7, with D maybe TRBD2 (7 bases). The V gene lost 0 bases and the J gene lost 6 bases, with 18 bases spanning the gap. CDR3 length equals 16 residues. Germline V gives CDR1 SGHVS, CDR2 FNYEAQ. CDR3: CASSLALGGQDGEQYF. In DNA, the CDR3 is TGTGCCAGCAGCTTAGCGCTGGGGGGGCAAGACGGCGAGCAGTACTTC.

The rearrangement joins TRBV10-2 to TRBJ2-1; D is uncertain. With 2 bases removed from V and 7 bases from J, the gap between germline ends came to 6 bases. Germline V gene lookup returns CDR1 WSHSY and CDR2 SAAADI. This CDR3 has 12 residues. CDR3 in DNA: TGCGCCAGCAGTGAGCTACCAAATGAGCAGTTCTTC. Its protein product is CASSELPNEQFF.

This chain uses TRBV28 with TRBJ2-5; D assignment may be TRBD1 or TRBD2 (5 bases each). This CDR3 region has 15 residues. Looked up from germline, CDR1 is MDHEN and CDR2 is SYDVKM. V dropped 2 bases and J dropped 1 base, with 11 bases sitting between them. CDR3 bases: TGTGCCAGCAGTTTAAGGGGACCCCTCCAAGAGACCCAGTACTTC. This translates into CASSLRGPLQETQYF. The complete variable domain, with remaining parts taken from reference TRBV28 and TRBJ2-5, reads DVKVTQSSRYLVKRTGEKVFLECVQDMDHENMFWYRQDPGLGLRLIYFSYDVKMKEKGDIPEGYSVSREKKERFSLILESASTNQTSMYLCASSLRGPLQETQYFGPGTRLLVL.

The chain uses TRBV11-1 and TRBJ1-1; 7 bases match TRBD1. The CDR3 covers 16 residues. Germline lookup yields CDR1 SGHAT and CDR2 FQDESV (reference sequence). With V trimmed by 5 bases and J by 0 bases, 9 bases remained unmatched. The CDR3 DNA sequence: TGTGCCAGCAGCGTAACAGGGGAACCTATGAACACTGAAGCTTTCTTT. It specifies CASSVTGEPMNTEAFF.

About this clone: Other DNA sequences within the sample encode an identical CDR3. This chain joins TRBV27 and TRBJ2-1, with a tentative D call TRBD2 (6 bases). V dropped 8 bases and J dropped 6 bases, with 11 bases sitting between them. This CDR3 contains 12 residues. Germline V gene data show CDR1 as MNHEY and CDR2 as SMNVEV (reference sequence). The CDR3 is CASSPGGNEQFF. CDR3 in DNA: TGTGCCAGCTCCCCCGGGGGCAATGAGCAGTTCTTC.

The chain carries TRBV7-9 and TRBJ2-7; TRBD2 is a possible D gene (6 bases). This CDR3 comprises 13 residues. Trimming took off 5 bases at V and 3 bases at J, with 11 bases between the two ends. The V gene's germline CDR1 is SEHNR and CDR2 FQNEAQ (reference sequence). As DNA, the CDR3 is TGTGCCAGCAGCCCCGGGACTCACTACGAGCAGTACTTC. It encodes CASSPGTHYEQYF. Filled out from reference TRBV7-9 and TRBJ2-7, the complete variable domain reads DTGVSQNPRHKITKRGQNVTFRCDPISEHNRLYWYRQTLGQGPEFLTYFQNEAQLEKSRLLSDRFSAERPKGSFSTLEIQRTEQGDSAMYLCASSPGTHYEQYFGPGTRLTVT.

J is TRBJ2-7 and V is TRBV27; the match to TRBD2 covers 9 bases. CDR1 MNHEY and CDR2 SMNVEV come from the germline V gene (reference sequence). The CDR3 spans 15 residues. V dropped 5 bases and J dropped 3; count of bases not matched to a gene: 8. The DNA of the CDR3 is TGTGCCAGCAGTCCCGTAGCGGGGGACGACTACGAGCAGTACTTC. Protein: CASSPVAGDDYEQYF.

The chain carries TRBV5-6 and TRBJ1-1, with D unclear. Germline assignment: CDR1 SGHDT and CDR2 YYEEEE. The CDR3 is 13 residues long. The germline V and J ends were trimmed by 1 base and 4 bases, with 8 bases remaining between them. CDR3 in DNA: TGTGCCAGCAGCTTGACAGAGCTCACTGAAGCTTTCTTT. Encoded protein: CASSLTELTEAFF. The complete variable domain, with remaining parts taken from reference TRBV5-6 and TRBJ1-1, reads DAGVTQSPTHLIKTRGQQVTLRCSPKSGHDTVSWYQQALGQGPQFIFQYYEEEERQRGNFPDRFSGHQFPNYSSELNVNALLLGDSALYLCASSLTELTEAFFGQGTRLTVV.

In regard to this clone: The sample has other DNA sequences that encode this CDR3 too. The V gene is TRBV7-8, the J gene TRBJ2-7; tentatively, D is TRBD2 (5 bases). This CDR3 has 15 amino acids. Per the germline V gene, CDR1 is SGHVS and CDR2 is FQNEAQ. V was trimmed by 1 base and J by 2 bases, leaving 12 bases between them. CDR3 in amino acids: CASSLVAGAAYEQYF. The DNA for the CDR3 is TGTGCCAGCAGCTTAGTGGCGGGCGCCGCCTACGAGCAGTACTTC.

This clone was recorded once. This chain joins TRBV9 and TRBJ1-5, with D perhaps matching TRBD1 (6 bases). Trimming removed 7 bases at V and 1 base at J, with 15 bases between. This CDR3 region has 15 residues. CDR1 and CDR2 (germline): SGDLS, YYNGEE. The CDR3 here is CASSGGAASNQPQHF. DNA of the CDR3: TGTGCCAGCTCCGGGGGGGCAGCAAGCAATCAGCCCCAGCATTTT.

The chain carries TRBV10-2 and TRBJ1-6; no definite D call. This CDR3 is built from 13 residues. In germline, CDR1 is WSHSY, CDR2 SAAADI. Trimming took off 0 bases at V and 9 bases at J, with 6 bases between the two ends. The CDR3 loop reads CASSESIISPLHF. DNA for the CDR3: TGCGCCAGCAGTGAGTCGATAATTTCACCCCTCCACTTT.

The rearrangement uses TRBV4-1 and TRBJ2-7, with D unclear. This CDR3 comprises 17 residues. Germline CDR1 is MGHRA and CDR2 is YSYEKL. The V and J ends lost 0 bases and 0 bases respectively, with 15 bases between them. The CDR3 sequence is CASSQEETAEYSYEQYF. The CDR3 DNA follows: TGCGCCAGCAGCCAAGAAGAGACCGCTGAATACTCCTACGAGCAGTACTTC.

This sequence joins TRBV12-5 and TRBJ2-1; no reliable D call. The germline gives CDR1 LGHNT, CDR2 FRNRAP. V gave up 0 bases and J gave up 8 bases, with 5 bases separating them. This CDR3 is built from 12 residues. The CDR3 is CASGLVSDEQFF. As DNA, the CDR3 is TGTGCTAGTGGTTTGGTATCGGATGAGCAGTTCTTC.

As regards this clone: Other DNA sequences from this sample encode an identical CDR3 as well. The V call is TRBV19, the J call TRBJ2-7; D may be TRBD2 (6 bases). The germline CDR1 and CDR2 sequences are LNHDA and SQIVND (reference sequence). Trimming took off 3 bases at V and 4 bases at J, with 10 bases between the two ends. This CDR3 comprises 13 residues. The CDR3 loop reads CASSIRGGYEQYF. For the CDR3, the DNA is TGTGCCAGTAGTATCCGGGGAGGATACGAGCAGTACTTC.

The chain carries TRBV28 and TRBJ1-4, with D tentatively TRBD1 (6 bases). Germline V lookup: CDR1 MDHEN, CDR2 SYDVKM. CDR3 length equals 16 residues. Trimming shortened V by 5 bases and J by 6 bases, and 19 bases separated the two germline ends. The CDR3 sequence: CASSEYVGGSDEKLFF. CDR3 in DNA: TGTGCCAGCAGTGAATATGTGGGGGGCTCTGATGAAAAACTGTTTTTT.

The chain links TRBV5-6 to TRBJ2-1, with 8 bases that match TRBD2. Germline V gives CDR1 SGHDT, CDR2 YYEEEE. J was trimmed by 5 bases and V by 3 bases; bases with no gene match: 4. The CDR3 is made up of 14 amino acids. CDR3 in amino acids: CASSYPGGHNEQFF. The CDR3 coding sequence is TGTGCCAGCAGCTACCCGGGGGGGCACAATGAGCAGTTCTTC.

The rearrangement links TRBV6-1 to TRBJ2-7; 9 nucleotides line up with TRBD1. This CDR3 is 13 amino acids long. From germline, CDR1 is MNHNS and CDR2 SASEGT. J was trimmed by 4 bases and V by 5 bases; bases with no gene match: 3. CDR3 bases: TGTGCCAGCAGTTGGACAGGGGCGTACGAGCAGTACTTC. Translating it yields CASSWTGAYEQYF.

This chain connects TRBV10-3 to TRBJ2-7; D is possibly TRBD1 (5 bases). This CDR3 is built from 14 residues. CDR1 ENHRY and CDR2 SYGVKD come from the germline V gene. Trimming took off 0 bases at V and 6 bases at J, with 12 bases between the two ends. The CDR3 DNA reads TGTGCCATCAGTGAGTCGACAGTGGGTGGCGAGCAGTACTTC. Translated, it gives CAISESTVGGEQYF.

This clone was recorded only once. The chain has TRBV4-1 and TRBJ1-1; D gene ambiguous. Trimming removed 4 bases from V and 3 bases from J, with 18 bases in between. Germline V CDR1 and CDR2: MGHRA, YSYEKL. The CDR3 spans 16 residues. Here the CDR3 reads CASSRGREDLYTEAFF. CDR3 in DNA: TGCGCCAGCAGCCGTGGGAGGGAAGATTTGTACACTGAAGCTTTCTTT.

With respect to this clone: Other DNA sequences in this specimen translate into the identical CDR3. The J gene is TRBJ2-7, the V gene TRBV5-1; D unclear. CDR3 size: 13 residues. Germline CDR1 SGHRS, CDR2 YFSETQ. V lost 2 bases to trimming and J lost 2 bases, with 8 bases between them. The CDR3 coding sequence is TGCGCCAGCAGCTTTGCAGAGACCTACGAGCAGTACTTC. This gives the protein CASSFAETYEQYF.

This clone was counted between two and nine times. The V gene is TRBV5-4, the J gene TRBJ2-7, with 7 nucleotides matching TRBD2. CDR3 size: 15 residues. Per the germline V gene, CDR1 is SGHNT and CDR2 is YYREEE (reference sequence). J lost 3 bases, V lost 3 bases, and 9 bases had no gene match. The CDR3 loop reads CASSSETSRSYEQYF. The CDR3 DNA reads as TGTGCCAGCAGCTCCGAGACTAGCCGCAGCTACGAGCAGTACTTC.

Here the CDR3 DNA reads TGTGCCAGCAGCGTAATGGCGGGGGAAACCTACGAGCAGTACTTC. Protein sequence: CASSVMAGETYEQYF. The chain links TRBV9 to TRBJ2-7; 7 bases match TRBD2. Unmatched junction bases numbered 6, after V lost 1 base and J lost 2 bases. This CDR3 has 15 residues. Germline V gene lookup returns CDR1 SGDLS and CDR2 YYNGEE.